The 2 T cell receptor beta chains below come from one sample, sequenced in a study of cytotoxic CD8 clonotypes in ibrutinib-treated CLL. This table comes from immunoSEQ multiplex PCR, and its TCRdb copy is limited to in-frame clones, with some not included. The sample records about 160,000 clones, 81% being singletons. Here the sequenced sample was PBMCs, taken after 12 months of ibrutinib treatment. These receptors all stem from a human donor with chronic lymphocytic leukemia.

This sequence joins TRBV18 and TRBJ2-5; TRBD2 aligns across 11 bases. This CDR3 region has 15 residues. Germline CDR1 reads KGHSH; CDR2 reads LQKENI. Trimming at V came to 3 bases and at J to 2 bases, leaving 2 bases not matched to a gene. In nucleotides, the CDR3 is TGTGCCAGCTCACCCGCTAGCGGGGGGCAAGAGACCCAGTACTTC. It codes for CASSPASGGQETQYF.

V and J are TRBV4-2 and TRBJ1-1; unclear D gene. Trimming left V 2 bases short and J 1 base short, with 8 bases between. The CDR3 spans 14 residues. Germline CDR1 LGHNA, CDR2 YNFKEQ. Here the CDR3 DNA reads TGTGCCAGCAGCCAACTAGGAGCGAACACTGAAGCTTTCTTT. Translating gives CASSQLGANTEAFF.